The 24 T cell receptor beta chains given below trace back to one sample, sequenced in a study of PD-1 blockade in classical Hodgkin lymphoma. The assay was immunoSEQ multiplex PCR, and TCRdb's table has in-frame clones only and misses some. The profile covers more than 55,000 clones, with 88% appearing a single time and approximately 5.4% taken by the ten largest. With no exception, relapse followed autologous stem cell transplantation in all patients, and brentuximab vedotin exposure varied. The sequences come from peripheral blood mononuclear cells (PBMCs), collected before the second cycle of nivolumab. The receptors stem from a human donor with classical Hodgkin lymphoma.

The V and J genes are TRBV21-1 and TRBJ2-7; the table's D call, TRBD1, was not checked against the DNA. TRBV21-1 is described as a pseudogene. The CDR3 spans 14 residues. CDR3 loop: CASKSRDRGHEQYF. The CDR3 nucleotides are TGTGCCAGCAAGAGTAGGGACAGGGGCCACGAGCAGTACTTC.

The chain joins TRBV28 to TRBJ2-5; 8 nucleotides agree with TRBD2. The CDR3 consists of 15 residues. With V trimmed by 8 bases and J by 3 bases, 11 bases remained unmatched. The germline V gene encodes CDR1 MDHEN and CDR2 SYDVKM. The CDR3 here is CASGGPGLAEETQYF. In nucleotides, the CDR3 is TGTGCCAGCGGGGGCCCTGGACTAGCAGAAGAGACCCAGTACTTC.

This clone was recorded a few times. The rearrangement joins TRBV5-1 to TRBJ2-7; D unresolved. In germline, CDR1 is SGHRS, CDR2 YFSETQ. The CDR3 extends over 15 amino acids. Between the trimmed V and J ends, which lost 1 base and 0 bases, there was a span of 11 bases. The CDR3 nucleotides are TGCGCCAGCAGCTTGATGAACCCGAGCTCCTACGAGCAGTACTTC. Its protein is CASSLMNPSSYEQYF.

This chain links TRBV5-1 with TRBJ1-4; TRBD1 is a possible D gene (5 bases). Germline CDR1 and CDR2: SGHRS and YFSETQ. V lost 0 bases, J lost 7 bases, and 16 bases lay in between. The CDR3 contains 16 residues. CDR3: CASSLDGGIGGEKLFF. The CDR3 DNA reads as TGCGCCAGCAGCTTGGATGGGGGAATTGGGGGTGAAAAACTGTTTTTT.

CDR3: CASSPTSGEGYEQYF. CDR3 sequence (DNA): TGCGCCAGCAGCCCGACTAGCGGGGAGGGGTACGAGCAGTACTTC. V gene TRBV5-1 combines with J gene TRBJ2-7, with 11 bases fitting TRBD2. This CDR3 region has 15 residues. CDR1 and CDR2 from the germline V gene are SGHRS and YFSETQ. With 4 bases clipped from V and 4 bases from J, the junction kept 7 bases outside the gene matches.

The chain combines TRBV30 with TRBJ2-1; possible D gene TRBD2, 5 bases. This CDR3 contains 13 residues. Germline V gives CDR1 GTSNPN, CDR2 SVGIG (reference sequence). Trimming took off 2 bases at V and 8 bases at J, with 13 bases between the two ends. CDR3 DNA: TGTGCCTGGAGTACGAGGGTTTGGGATGAGCAGTTCTTC. Translated: CAWSTRVWDEQFF.

This chain connects TRBV5-1 to TRBJ1-2, with a weak D call TRBD1 (5 bases). V lost 2 bases to trimming and J lost 1 base, with 9 bases between them. This CDR3 contains 14 residues. Germline lookup yields CDR1 SGHRS and CDR2 YFSETQ. The CDR3 protein is CASSLPGLNYGYTF. CDR3 DNA sequence: TGCGCCAGCAGCTTACCGGGGCTTAACTATGGCTACACCTTC.

A single count supports this clone. The genes are TRBV18 and TRBJ2-1; 7 bases line up with TRBD2. The CDR3 has 15 amino acids. Germline CDR1 is KGHSH and CDR2 is LQKENI. The V and J ends lost 2 bases and 9 bases, in that order; junction bases with no gene match: 10. The CDR3 DNA sequence: TGTGCCAGCTCACCATTGGCAGGGCGGGGGAGTGAGCAGTTCTTC. Its translation: CASSPLAGRGSEQFF.

This chain uses TRBV7-8 with TRBJ2-5, with 9 bases matching TRBD2. CDR1 is SGHVS and CDR2 is FQNEAQ in the germline V gene. Trimming removed 1 base from V and 2 bases from J; junction bases left unmatched: 5. This CDR3 spans 16 amino acids. CDR3 DNA: TGTGCCAGCAGCTTAGTGGTGCTAGCGGGGCAAGAGACCCAGTACTTC. Protein sequence: CASSLVVLAGQETQYF. Full variable domain (missing parts from reference TRBV7-8 and TRBJ2-5): GAGVSQSPRYKVAKRGQDVALRCDPISGHVSLFWYQQALGQGPEFLTYFQNEAQLDKSGLPSDRFFAERPEGSVSTLKIQRTQQEDSAVYLCASSLVVLAGQETQYFGPGTRLLVL.

This chain links TRBV19 with TRBJ2-5, with 10 bases lining up with TRBD1. The CDR3 runs 16 residues. J lost 9 bases, V lost 6 bases, and 16 bases had no gene match. The germline CDR1 and CDR2 sequences are LNHDA and SQIVND (reference sequence). The CDR3 nucleotides are TGTGCCAGTAGAAGCGTGGGACAGGGGAGGGGGGAGGCCCAGTACTTC. It encodes CASRSVGQGRGEAQYF.

This clone was seen a single time. This chain joins TRBV7-9 and TRBJ2-1, with D possibly matching TRBD2 (6 bases). The CDR3 is 14 amino acids. Trimming cost V 8 bases and J 7 bases, with 18 bases left between them. Germline V CDR1 and CDR2: SEHNR, FQNEAQ (reference sequence). CDR3 in amino acids: CASPRGTLENEQFF. CDR3 DNA sequence: TGTGCCAGCCCCCGCGGGACGTTAGAGAATGAGCAGTTCTTC.

V usage is TRBV6-1 and J usage is TRBJ1-1; 8 bases align to TRBD1. The V segment lost 6 bases and the J segment 6 bases; nucleotides outside the gene matches: 12. The length of the CDR3 is 15 residues. CDR1 is MNHNS and CDR2 is SASEGT in the germline V gene. The CDR3: CASSPTGATRPEAFF. As DNA, the CDR3 is TGTGCCAGCAGCCCGACAGGGGCCACAAGACCTGAAGCTTTCTTT.

This clone is a singleton in its sample. The V and J genes are TRBV7-9 and TRBJ1-5, with 8 bases aligning to TRBD1. The CDR3 runs to 16 residues. Germline V gives CDR1 SEHNR, CDR2 FQNEAQ (reference sequence). V was clipped by 6 bases and J by 0 bases; unmatched bases: 7. CDR3 nucleotide sequence: TGTGCCAGCAGTCATCGACAGGGGCCTAGCAATCAGCCCCAGCATTTT. Translation gives CASSHRQGPSNQPQHF.

This clone was recorded a few times. The chain uses TRBV6-1 and TRBJ1-2, with D tentatively TRBD1 (5 bases). V was shortened by 7 bases and J by 4 bases, with 13 bases between the two germline ends. The CDR3 extends over 13 amino acids. Germline CDR1 and CDR2: MNHNS and SASEGT. CDR3 sequence: CASISGISYGYTF. The CDR3 DNA follows: TGTGCCAGCATTTCAGGGATTTCCTATGGCTACACCTTC.

This clone was recorded once. CDR3 protein: CASSFVSGFYGYTF. DNA for the CDR3: TGTGCCAGCAGTTTCGTGTCTGGGTTCTATGGCTACACCTTC. The rearrangement links TRBV28 to TRBJ1-2; D call uncertain. This CDR3 has 14 residues. Germline V gene lookup returns CDR1 MDHEN and CDR2 SYDVKM. V lost 3 bases and J 4 bases, leaving 12 bases between the germline ends.

A word on this clone: The same CDR3 also results from other DNA sequences found in this sample. V is TRBV5-1 and J is TRBJ1-2; unclear D gene. CDR1 and CDR2 from the germline V gene are SGHRS and YFSETQ. Trimming cost V 0 bases and J 4 bases, with 7 bases left between them. The CDR3 has 13 residues. The CDR3 region is CASSLDGSYGYTF. Written as DNA, the CDR3 is TGCGCCAGCAGCTTGGACGGAAGCTATGGCTACACCTTC.

This rearrangement joins TRBV5-1 to TRBJ2-7; 8 bases agree with TRBD2. This CDR3 region has 16 residues. From germline, CDR1 is SGHRS and CDR2 YFSETQ. V shed 4 bases, J shed 4 bases, and the junction held 13 bases outside the gene matches. The CDR3 loop reads CASSPRVGGGTYEQYF. DNA of the CDR3: TGCGCCAGCAGCCCGAGGGTAGGCGGGGGGACGTACGAGCAGTACTTC. Variable domain in full (rest from reference TRBV5-1 and TRBJ2-7): KAGVTQTPRYLIKTRGQQVTLSCSPISGHRSVSWYQQTPGQGLQFLFEYFSETQRNKGNFPGRFSGRQFSNSRSEMNVSTLELGDSALYLCASSPRVGGGTYEQYFGPGTRLTVT.

This chain links TRBV4-1 with TRBJ1-4; D gene uncertain. The CDR3 is 17 residues long. The ends were cut back, 1 base at V and 0 bases at J, with 12 bases in the middle. Germline V gene lookup returns CDR1 MGHRA and CDR2 YSYEKL. This chain's CDR3 is CASSQVSFGATNEKLFF. CDR3 nucleotide sequence: TGCGCCAGCAGCCAAGTTAGCTTTGGAGCAACTAATGAAAAACTGTTTTTT.

In DNA, the CDR3 is TGTGCCAGCAGCTTAACCAGTACAGAGACCCAGTACTTC. Its protein is CASSLTSTETQYF. The chain employs TRBV7-3 and TRBJ2-5; the D is unclear. Germline V gives CDR1 SGHTA, CDR2 FQGTGA. Trimming cost V 0 bases and J 4 bases, with 6 bases left between them. This CDR3 comprises 13 residues.

The rearrangement uses TRBV5-4 and TRBJ1-1, with D perhaps matching TRBD1 (6 bases). V lost 4 bases and J 3 bases, leaving 10 bases between the germline ends. This CDR3 is 13 amino acids long. CDR1 and CDR2 from the germline V gene are SGHNT and YYREEE (reference sequence). In DNA, the CDR3 is TGTGCCAGCAGCAGGACAGCAGACACTGAAGCTTTCTTT. Protein sequence: CASSRTADTEAFF.

The rearrangement joins TRBV2 to TRBJ2-1; D remains unclear. V dropped 6 bases and J dropped 7 bases, with 10 bases sitting between them. The CDR3 spans 12 residues. Germline V CDR1 and CDR2: SNHLY, FYNNEI. The CDR3 spells CASSFIQNEQFF. The CDR3 nucleotides read TGTGCCAGCAGCTTTATACAGAATGAGCAGTTCTTC.

The chain employs TRBV2 and TRBJ1-5; D is uncertain. Germline values: CDR1 SNHLY, CDR2 FYNNEI. V shed 1 base and J shed 0 bases, with 7 bases lying between them. The CDR3 loop spans 15 amino acids. CDR3 bases: TGTGCCAGCAGTGAAGTTCACTTTAGCAATCAGCCCCAGCATTTT. This codes for CASSEVHFSNQPQHF.

The rearrangement joins TRBV7-9 to TRBJ1-3; no reliable D call. The CDR3 is 16 amino acids. Germline lookup yields CDR1 SEHNR and CDR2 FQNEAQ (reference sequence). V lost 1 base and J 0 bases, leaving 10 bases between the germline ends. The DNA for the CDR3 is TGTGCCAGCAGCTTAGGTTGGGGTGGCTCTGGAAACACCATATATTTT. This translates into CASSLGWGGSGNTIYF.

This clone came up a few times. The chain recombines TRBV5-1 with TRBJ2-1; TRBD2 matches 8 bases. This CDR3 is built from 14 residues. The V gene's germline CDR1 is SGHRS and CDR2 YFSETQ. Losses at the gene ends were 2 bases for V and 7 bases for J; bases not matched to a gene: 5. The DNA for the CDR3 is TGCGCCAGCAGCTTCTCACTAGCGGAAAATGAGCAGTTCTTC. Its protein is CASSFSLAENEQFF.